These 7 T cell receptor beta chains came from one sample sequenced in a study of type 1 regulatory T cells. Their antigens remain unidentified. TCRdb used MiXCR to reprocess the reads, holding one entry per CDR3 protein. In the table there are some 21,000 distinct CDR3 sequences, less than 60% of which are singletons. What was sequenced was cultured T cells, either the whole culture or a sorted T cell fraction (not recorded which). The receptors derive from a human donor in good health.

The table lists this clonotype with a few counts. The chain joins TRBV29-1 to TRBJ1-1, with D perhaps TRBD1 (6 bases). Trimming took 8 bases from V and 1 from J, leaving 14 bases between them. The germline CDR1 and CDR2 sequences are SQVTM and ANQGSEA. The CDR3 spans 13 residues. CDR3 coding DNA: TGCAGCCCCCCGGGGGGGCGGAACACTGAAGCTTTCTTT. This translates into CSPPGGRNTEAFF.

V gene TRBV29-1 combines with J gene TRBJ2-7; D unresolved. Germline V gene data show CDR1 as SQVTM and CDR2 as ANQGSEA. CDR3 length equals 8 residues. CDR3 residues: CSLTEQYF. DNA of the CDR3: TGCAGTCTCACCGAGCAGTACTTC.

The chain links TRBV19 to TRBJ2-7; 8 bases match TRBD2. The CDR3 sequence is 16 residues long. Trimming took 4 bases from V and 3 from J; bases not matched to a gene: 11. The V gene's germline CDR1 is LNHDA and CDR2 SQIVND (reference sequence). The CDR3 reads CASSRRRTSINYEQYF. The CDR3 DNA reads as TGTGCCAGTAGTAGACGGAGGACTAGCATAAACTACGAGCAGTACTTC.

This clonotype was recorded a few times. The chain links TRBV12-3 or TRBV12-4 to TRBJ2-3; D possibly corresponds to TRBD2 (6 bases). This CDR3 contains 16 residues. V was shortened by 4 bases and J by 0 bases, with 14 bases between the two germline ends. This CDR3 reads CASSSRSGRSTDTQYF. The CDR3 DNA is TGTGCCAGCAGTTCTAGATCAGGGAGGAGCACAGATACGCAGTATTTT.

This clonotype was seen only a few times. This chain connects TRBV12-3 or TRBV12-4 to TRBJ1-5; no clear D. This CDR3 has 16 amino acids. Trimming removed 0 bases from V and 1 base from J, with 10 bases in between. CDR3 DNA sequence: TGTGCCAGCAGTTTAGCGGGTCCTATCAGCAATCAGCCCCAGCATTTT. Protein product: CASSLAGPISNQPQHF.

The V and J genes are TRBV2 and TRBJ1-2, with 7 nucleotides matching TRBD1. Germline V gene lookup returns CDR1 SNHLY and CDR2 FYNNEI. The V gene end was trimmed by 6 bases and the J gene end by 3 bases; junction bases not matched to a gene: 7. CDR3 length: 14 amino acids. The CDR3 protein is CASRGDSSHYGYTF. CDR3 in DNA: TGTGCCAGCAGGGGGGACAGTTCGCACTATGGCTACACCTTC.

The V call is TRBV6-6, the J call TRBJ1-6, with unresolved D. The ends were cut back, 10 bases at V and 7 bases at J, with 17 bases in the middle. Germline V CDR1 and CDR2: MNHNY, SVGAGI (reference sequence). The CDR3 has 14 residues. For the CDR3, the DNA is TGTGCCATTCGGAGCGGTCCATGGAATTCACCCCTCCACTTT. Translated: CAIRSGPWNSPLHF.